This passage covers 16 T cell receptor beta chains from one sample sequenced in a study of cytomegalovirus exposure and HLA in healthy donors. The study ran its PCR with 60 Vbeta and 13 Jbeta primers. Here immunoSEQ multiplex PCR was the method, and the copy in TCRdb shows in-frame clones only, minus some. The table records 120,000 to 150,000 clones, approximately 80% of them present only once. Input material: PBMCs. The receptors originated from a woman in her thirties or forties in good health and CMV-seronegative.

V gene TRBV7-6 combines with J gene TRBJ2-5, with D perhaps TRBD2 (6 bases). This CDR3 region has 14 residues. V was clipped by 2 bases and J by 4 bases, with 11 bases between them. Germline lookup yields CDR1 SGHVS and CDR2 FNYEAQ. CDR3 in DNA: TGTGCCAGCAGCTTAAATGGAGGGGTAGAGACCCAGTACTTC. Encoded protein: CASSLNGGVETQYF.

The chain has TRBV13 and TRBJ1-5; the match to TRBD1 covers 10 bases. The CDR3 length is 16 residues. J lost 2 bases, V lost 5 bases, and 6 bases had no gene match. CDR1 and CDR2 from the germline V gene are PRHDT and FYEKMQ (reference sequence). In DNA form, the CDR3 reads TGTGCCAGCAGCCTAAGGGGGACAGGGGGCAATCAGCCCCAGCATTTT. Its translation: CASSLRGTGGNQPQHF.

The V call is TRBV7-9, the J call TRBJ1-2, with 8 bases aligning to TRBD1. The CDR3 contains 15 residues. The J segment lost 4 bases and the V segment lost 5 bases, leaving 9 bases of the junction unmatched. Germline values: CDR1 SEHNR, CDR2 FQNEAQ (reference sequence). The DNA of the CDR3 is TGTGCCAGCAGCATGGACAGGGTGGGCAGCTATGGCTACACCTTC. Protein sequence: CASSMDRVGSYGYTF.

The rearrangement links TRBV18 to TRBJ1-2; 8 bases match TRBD1. The germline V gene has CDR1 KGHSH and CDR2 LQKENI. Trimming took 3 bases from V and 5 from J; bases not matched to a gene: 2. The CDR3 has 13 amino acids. The CDR3 region is CASSPDREYGYTF. In DNA form, the CDR3 reads TGTGCCAGCTCACCGGACAGGGAGTATGGCTACACCTTC.

This clone was observed a handful of times. This chain uses TRBV2 with TRBJ2-7, with TRBD1 matching over 8 bases. After removal of 3 bases from V and 4 bases from J, the junction contained 8 bases not matched to a gene. Germline loops: CDR1 SNHLY, CDR2 FYNNEI. This CDR3 is built from 15 residues. CDR3 protein: CASSEGRGLVYEQYF. The CDR3 DNA reads TGTGCCAGCAGTGAGGGCAGGGGGCTGGTATACGAGCAGTACTTC. The full variable domain, rest sourced from reference TRBV2 and TRBJ2-7, is EPEVTQTPSHQVTQMGQEVILRCVPISNHLYFYWYRQILGQKVEFLVSFYNNEISEKSEIFDDQFSVERPDGSNFTLKIRSTKLEDSAMYFCASSEGRGLVYEQYFGPGTRLTVT.

J is TRBJ2-7 and V is TRBV4-2; possibly TRBD1 for D (6 bases). Deletions cut 5 bases from V and 2 bases from J, with 13 bases between. The CDR3 contains 14 residues. Per the germline V gene, CDR1 is LGHNA and CDR2 is YNFKEQ. The CDR3 region has the DNA TGTGCCAGCAGCTTGGGTGGGACAACCTACGAGCAGTACTTC. Protein: CASSLGGTTYEQYF.

This sequence joins TRBV6-5 and TRBJ1-4; D gene ambiguous. The CDR3 has 15 amino acids. Germline V gene lookup returns CDR1 MNHEY and CDR2 SVGAGI. V dropped 4 bases and J dropped 5 bases, with 14 bases sitting between them. CDR3 sequence: CASSSAGLGNEKLFF. The CDR3 nucleotides are TGTGCCAGCAGTTCCGCGGGGTTAGGAAATGAAAAACTGTTTTTT.

The genes are TRBV9 and TRBJ2-1; 10 nucleotides agree with TRBD1. The CDR3 consists of 15 residues. With 1 base clipped from V and 4 bases from J, the junction kept 2 bases outside the gene matches. In germline, CDR1 is SGDLS, CDR2 YYNGEE. CDR3 sequence reads: CASSVSGQGYNEQFF. Here the CDR3 DNA reads TGTGCCAGCAGCGTATCGGGACAGGGGTACAATGAGCAGTTCTTC.

V usage is TRBV2 and J usage is TRBJ2-3; 7 positions agree with TRBD2. The trim removed 5 bases at V and 0 bases at J, leaving 8 bases unmatched. The germline V gene encodes CDR1 SNHLY and CDR2 FYNNEI. The CDR3 extends over 16 amino acids. The DNA of the CDR3 is TGTGCCAGCAGTAAACTAGCGAGTGGGAGCACAGATACGCAGTATTTT. Amino acids: CASSKLASGSTDTQYF. Using reference TRBV2 and TRBJ2-3 for the parts outside the CDR3, the full variable domain is EPEVTQTPSHQVTQMGQEVILRCVPISNHLYFYWYRQILGQKVEFLVSFYNNEISEKSEIFDDQFSVERPDGSNFTLKIRSTKLEDSAMYFCASSKLASGSTDTQYFGPGTRLTVL.

J is TRBJ2-2 and V is TRBV10-1, with TRBD1 matching over 8 bases. The trim removed 3 bases at V and 6 bases at J, leaving 15 bases unmatched. Germline CDR1 and CDR2: WNHNN and SYGVQD (reference sequence). This CDR3 has 18 residues. CDR3 loop: CASSENSRAGGRPGELFF. CDR3 bases: TGCGCCAGCAGTGAAAATTCCAGGGCAGGGGGCCGTCCCGGGGAGCTGTTTTTT.

The chain links TRBV4-1 to TRBJ2-1; TRBD2 is a possible D gene (5 bases). The V end was cut by 1 base, the J end by 12 bases, with 22 bases between. The length of the CDR3 is 16 residues. Germline loops: CDR1 MGHRA, CDR2 YSYEKL. The CDR3 DNA sequence: TGCGCCAGCAGCCAAGTGTTTATTTTAGGAGGCCGTGGGCAGTTCTTC. Encoded protein: CASSQVFILGGRGQFF.

The chain employs TRBV5-4 and TRBJ1-4, with TRBD1 identical over 10 bases. The CDR3 is made up of 14 amino acids. Germline V gene sequence: CDR1 SGHNT, CDR2 YYREEE (reference sequence). V shed 7 bases and J 5 bases; nucleotides not matched to a gene: 5. For the CDR3, the DNA is TGTGCCAGCCGCCGACAGGGGGCGAATGAAAAACTGTTTTTT. Residues: CASRRQGANEKLFF.

In DNA, the CDR3 is TGTGCCAGCAGCCAAGAGAGGACAGGGGGCGCGGGCGGGGAGCTGTTTTTT. Translated, it gives CASSQERTGGAGGELFF. The genes are TRBV4-2 and TRBJ2-2; 11 positions agree with TRBD1. The V segment lost 0 bases and the J segment 7 bases; nucleotides outside the gene matches: 7. CDR1 and CDR2 (germline): LGHNA, YNFKEQ. The CDR3 consists of 17 residues.

This clone was seen a single time. V is TRBV7-9 and J is TRBJ1-5; 7 bases align to TRBD1. V was pared by 3 bases and J by 2 bases, with 4 bases of the junction left unmatched. This CDR3 spans 15 amino acids. Per germline, CDR1 SEHNR and CDR2 FQNEAQ (reference sequence). This chain's CDR3 is CASSFHTGGNQPQHF. The CDR3 region has the DNA TGTGCCAGCAGCTTTCATACAGGGGGCAATCAGCCCCAGCATTTT.

J is TRBJ2-5 and V is TRBV6-6; D unresolved. The CDR3 covers 13 residues. V lost 6 bases and J 2 bases, leaving 10 bases between the germline ends. The germline gives CDR1 MNHNY, CDR2 SVGAGI (reference sequence). Here the CDR3 DNA reads TGTGCCAGCAGCTTACAGATTCAAGAGACCCAGTACTTC. It specifies CASSLQIQETQYF.

The rearrangement links TRBV2 to TRBJ1-6, with no clear D. Germline-derived CDR1 and CDR2 are SNHLY and FYNNEI. The CDR3 length is 16 residues. V lost 8 bases, J lost 0 bases, and 14 bases lay in between. The CDR3 DNA is TGTGCCAGCCGACCTAGGAAAAGCTCCTATAATTCACCCCTCCACTTT. It specifies CASRPRKSSYNSPLHF. Full variable domain (rest looked up from reference TRBV2 and TRBJ1-6): EPEVTQTPSHQVTQMGQEVILRCVPISNHLYFYWYRQILGQKVEFLVSFYNNEISEKSEIFDDQFSVERPDGSNFTLKIRSTKLEDSAMYFCASRPRKSSYNSPLHFGNGTRLTVT.